This entry is about one TCR beta chain. TCRdb's table, derived via immunoSEQ multiplex PCR, lists solely in-frame clones and lacks some. The sample carries about 63,000 clones, approximately 89% recorded once. The data belong to a study of PD-1 blockade in mismatch repair-deficient tumors. CDR3 length: 14 amino acids. CDR1 is MNHEY, CDR2 SMNVEV, per germline (reference sequence). V dropped 3 bases and J dropped 7; count of bases not matched to a gene: 6. This sample comprised peripheral blood, obtained 52 weeks after starting pembrolizumab. The V and J genes are TRBV27 and TRBJ2-1, with 7 bases fitting TRBD1. The receptor was derived from an adult with mismatch repair-deficient cancer. CDR3 coding DNA: TGTGCCAGCAGTTTCCAGGGGGAAGGGAATGAGCAGTTCTTC. Protein product: CASSFQGEGNEQFF.